The T cell receptor beta chain described here comes from a study of OX40 agonist ivuxolimab in advanced cancers. Study-wide context: Intravenous ivuxolimab at 0.01 to 10 mg/kg was given to patients every 2 weeks. Subjects had a mean age of around 60 years, with a range of roughly 23 to 80; more than 70% were male.

Autoimmune disease history or systemic immunosuppression meant exclusion. Germline V gene lookup returns CDR1 LNHDA and CDR2 SQIVND (reference sequence). The CDR3 sequence is 13 residues long. Trimming stripped 6 bases from V and 2 bases from J, with 8 bases between. There are a few counts of this clone. TCRdb keeps only in-frame clones here, not all; method: immunoSEQ multiplex PCR. Among approximately 59,000 clones listed, 75% to 90% were seen once. The V gene is TRBV19, the J gene TRBJ2-1; D possibly corresponds to TRBD1 (5 bases). Sequenced here: CD4+ or CD8+ T cells sorted from blood, sampled in a trial of the OX40 agonist ivuxolimab. This TCR was sampled from an adult with an advanced solid tumor such as melanoma, head and neck, liver or kidney cancer. The CDR3 coding sequence is TGTGCCAGTAGCCTAGGGGCCTACAATGAGCAGTTCTTC. It specifies CASSLGAYNEQFF.